These 12 T cell receptor beta chains were sequenced from one sample in a study of low-dose radiotherapy and immunotherapy resistance in tumors. Primers used for first-strand cDNA, a TRAV- and TRBV-specific set, covered both alpha and beta chains. With a V-primer adapter and a constant-region primer, TCRs were amplified for about 19 PCR cycles. TCRdb reprocessed the reads with MiXCR, giving one entry per CDR3 protein. The sample lists under 95,000 distinct CDR3 sequences; 15% to 20% were seen once. As to time point: before trial treatment. The sample in question was PBMCs, obtained before treatment. Receptors originate from a male donor with prostate cancer.

Many counts were recorded for this clonotype. V is TRBV20-1 and J is TRBJ2-5; the D is unclear. Germline lookup yields CDR1 DFQATT and CDR2 SNEGSKA (reference sequence). The V end was cut by 3 bases, the J end by 5 bases, with 7 bases between. The CDR3 sequence is 11 residues long. CDR3 in amino acids: CSASLRETQYF. Written as DNA, the CDR3 is TGCAGTGCTAGTCTACGGGAGACCCAGTACTTC.

The chain links TRBV5-1 to TRBJ2-5; weak D call: TRBD2 (6 bases). The CDR3 is made up of 14 amino acids. CDR1 SGHRS and CDR2 YFSETQ come from the germline V gene. The V gene lost 2 bases and the J gene lost 2 bases, with 10 bases spanning the gap. The CDR3 loop is CASSFAGIQETQYF. The CDR3 coding sequence is TGCGCCAGCAGCTTTGCGGGGATTCAAGAGACCCAGTACTTC.

This clonotype came up many times. The chain has TRBV20-1 and TRBJ1-4, with 10 bases fitting TRBD1. The trim removed 6 bases at V and 9 bases at J, leaving 10 bases unmatched. Germline CDR1 and CDR2: DFQATT and SNEGSKA (reference sequence). The CDR3 runs 14 residues. The CDR3 bases are TGCAGTGCCAAAAGCCGGGACAGGGGACAAAAACTGTTTTTT. It is translated as CSAKSRDRGQKLFF.

This clonotype was counted ten times or more. The V gene is TRBV7-9, the J gene TRBJ1-1, with no clear D. Trimming shortened V by 7 bases and J by 0 bases, and 6 bases separated the two germline ends. Looked up from germline, CDR1 is SEHNR and CDR2 is FQNEAQ (reference sequence). The CDR3 extends over 12 amino acids. The CDR3 sequence: CASNQMNTEAFF. The CDR3 DNA reads TGTGCCAGCAACCAAATGAACACTGAAGCTTTCTTT.

The chain combines TRBV2 with TRBJ1-2; D uncertain. The CDR3 is 17 residues long. The germline gives CDR1 SNHLY, CDR2 FYNNEI. Deletions cut 11 bases from V and 4 bases from J, with 29 bases between. The CDR3 reads CADTTSPGSGAGYGYTF. As DNA, the CDR3 is TGTGCCGACACTACCTCCCCCGGGTCAGGAGCGGGCTATGGCTACACCTTC. Full variable domain (missing parts from reference TRBV2 and TRBJ1-2): EPEVTQTPSHQVTQMGQEVILRCVPISNHLYFYWYRQILGQKVEFLVSFYNNEISEKSEIFDDQFSVERPDGSNFTLKIRSTKLEDSAMYFCADTTSPGSGAGYGYTFGSGTRLTVV.

On this clonotype itself: An end of the junction differs from the germline gene, which may be a read error. This chain joins TRBV5-1 and TRBJ2-7, with D possibly being TRBD1 or TRBD2 (6 bases each). Germline V lookup: CDR1 SGHRS, CDR2 YFSETQ. CDR3 size: 14 residues. The CDR3, as DNA: TGCGCCAGCGCGGGGCGGGACATTGGGTACGAGCAGAACTTC. Protein: CASAGRDIGYEQNF.

This clonotype was counted only a few times. The V gene is TRBV18, the J gene TRBJ2-2, with no clear D. The CDR3 is 12 amino acids. Germline V gene lookup returns CDR1 KGHSH and CDR2 LQKENI. The V end was cut by 6 bases, the J end by 4 bases, with 6 bases between. The CDR3 reads CASSRSTGELFF. The CDR3 nucleotides read TGTGCCAGCTCCCGGAGCACCGGGGAGCTGTTTTTT.

This clonotype was seen repeatedly, ten times or more. The chain links TRBV19 to TRBJ2-1; 10 bases agree with TRBD2. The CDR3 length is 15 residues. V trimming: 6 bases; J trimming: 2 bases; junction bases outside the gene matches: 4. Germline V gene data show CDR1 as LNHDA and CDR2 as SQIVND (reference sequence). This chain's CDR3 is CASSTSGGAYNEQFF. The CDR3 region has the DNA TGTGCCAGTAGCACCAGCGGGGGGGCCTACAATGAGCAGTTCTTC.

Many counts were recorded for this clonotype. The rearrangement links TRBV5-1 to TRBJ1-1; D gene unclear. The CDR3 runs 13 residues. Deletions cut 2 bases from V and 0 bases from J, with 5 bases between. Per the germline V gene, CDR1 is SGHRS and CDR2 is YFSETQ. The CDR3 DNA reads TGCGCCAGCAGCTTACAGATGAACACTGAAGCTTTCTTT. Its translation is CASSLQMNTEAFF.

This clonotype was detected many times. This rearrangement joins TRBV6-1 to TRBJ2-7; D remains unclear. The CDR3 is 14 amino acids. Germline assignment: CDR1 MNHNS and CDR2 SASEGT. V lost 0 bases, J lost 1 base, and 7 bases lay in between. The CDR3 region is CASSEADGSYEQYF. The CDR3 region has the DNA TGTGCCAGCAGTGAAGCGGACGGTTCCTACGAGCAGTACTTC.

As concerns this clonotype: A read error is the likely source, as a far larger clone sits one nucleotide away. CDR3 protein: CASSLASGRSSYNEQYF. The CDR3, as DNA: TGCGCCAGCAGCTTGGCCTCCGGAAGGAGCTCCTACAATGAGCAGTACTTC. V is TRBV5-1 and J is TRBJ2-5; D remains unclear. V lost 0 bases and J 11 bases, leaving 26 bases between the germline ends. This CDR3 spans 17 amino acids. Germline CDR1 is SGHRS and CDR2 is YFSETQ.

This clonotype was counted ten times or more. V usage is TRBV19 and J usage is TRBJ2-4, with D perhaps being TRBD1 or TRBD2 (5 bases each). Germline values: CDR1 LNHDA, CDR2 SQIVND (reference sequence). The CDR3 contains 13 residues. V lost 7 bases and J 7 bases, leaving 14 bases between the germline ends. CDR3: CASNTGAGNIQYF. The CDR3 coding sequence is TGTGCCAGTAACACCGGGGCCGGGAACATTCAGTACTTC.